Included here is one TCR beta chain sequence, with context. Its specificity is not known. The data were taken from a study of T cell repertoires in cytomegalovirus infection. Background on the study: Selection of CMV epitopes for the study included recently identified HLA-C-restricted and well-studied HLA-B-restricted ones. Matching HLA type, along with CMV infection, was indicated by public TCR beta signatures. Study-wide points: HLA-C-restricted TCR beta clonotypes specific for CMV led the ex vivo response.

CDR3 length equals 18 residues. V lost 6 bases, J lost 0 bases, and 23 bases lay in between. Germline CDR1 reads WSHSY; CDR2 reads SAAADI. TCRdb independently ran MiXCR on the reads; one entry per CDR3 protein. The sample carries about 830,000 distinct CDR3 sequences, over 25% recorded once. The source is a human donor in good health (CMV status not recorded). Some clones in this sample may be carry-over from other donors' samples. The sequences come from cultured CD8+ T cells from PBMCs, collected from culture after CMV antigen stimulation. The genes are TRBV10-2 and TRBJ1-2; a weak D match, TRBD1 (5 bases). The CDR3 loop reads CASSPDGTTYLANYGYTF. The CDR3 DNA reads TGCGCCAGCAGCCCAGATGGGACCACTTATCTAGCTAACTATGGCTACACCTTC.